This T cell receptor (beta chain) was identified in a study of blood T cell repertoires in COVID-19. Study background: From T cells, B-cell-depleted T cells, or PBMCs came the material, which was cDNA or gDNA.

Sequencing used immunoSEQ multiplex PCR; TCRdb keeps in-frame clones, though not all of them. The repertoire holds under 300,000 clones, approximately 82% seen once, with about 15% in the top ten. All enrollees were roughly 18 to 100 years old and from about two dozen US areas. In Cohort 3, a recovered donor had either two negative PCRs, clearance, or symptom resolution. Trimming left V 5 bases short and J 2 bases short, with 10 bases between. CDR3 length: 13 residues. The germline CDR1 and CDR2 sequences are LNHDA and SQIVND (reference sequence). The genes are TRBV19 and TRBJ2-7, with D perhaps matching TRBD1 (5 bases). The TCR was taken from a man aged 40-49 years who had recovered from COVID-19. Sequenced sample: PBMCs or T cells enriched from blood (not recorded which). CDR3 nucleotides: TGTGCCAGTAGTGAGACACAGGCCTACGAGCAGTACTTC. Its protein product is CASSETQAYEQYF.